Shown below are 9 T cell receptor beta chains from a single sample sequenced in a study of cytomegalovirus exposure and HLA in healthy donors. Profiling relied on immunoSEQ multiplex PCR, and the TCRdb table lists in-frame clones only, not all of them. The data contain 57,000 or so clones, roughly 94% of them singletons. The specimen was PBMCs. Source of these receptors: a man aged 18 to 30 in good health and CMV-seronegative.

This sequence joins TRBV6-5 and TRBJ1-1; D call uncertain. Germline CDR1 reads MNHEY; CDR2 reads SVGAGI. This CDR3 is built from 14 residues. V was trimmed by 0 bases and J by 0 bases, leaving 5 bases between them. The CDR3 here is CASSYSSMNTEAFF. CDR3 nucleotides: TGTGCCAGCAGTTACTCCAGTATGAACACTGAAGCTTTCTTT.

The chain has TRBV30 and TRBJ2-1, with 7 bases aligning to TRBD2. CDR3 size: 13 residues. The V gene end was trimmed by 8 bases and the J gene end by 2 bases; junction bases not matched to a gene: 6. Germline CDR1 reads GTSNPN; CDR2 reads SVGIG (reference sequence). The CDR3 bases are TGTGCCGGAGAGCGGGGTACCTACAATGAGCAGTTCTTC. Its protein product is CAGERGTYNEQFF.

The chain employs TRBV6-5 and TRBJ1-1; a weak D match, TRBD1 (5 bases). The CDR3 is 15 amino acids. Looked up from germline, CDR1 is MNHEY and CDR2 is SVGAGI. Between the trimmed V and J ends, which lost 2 bases and 10 bases, there was a span of 20 bases. The CDR3 DNA reads as TGTGCCAGCAGTTACGACACAGGTGGGGGGGTGGGAGCTTTCTTT. Protein product: CASSYDTGGGVGAFF.

The V and J genes are TRBV11-2 and TRBJ2-7; no clear D gene. The CDR3 is 15 residues long. Germline V CDR1 and CDR2: SGHAT, FQNNGV. V dropped 0 bases and J dropped 2 bases, with 11 bases sitting between them. The CDR3 DNA sequence: TGTGCCAGCAGCTTAGATTTCACACCCACCTACGAGCAGTACTTC. This encodes CASSLDFTPTYEQYF.

The chain uses TRBV7-7 and TRBJ2-5; TRBD2 agrees at 11 bases. V dropped 3 bases and J dropped 5; count of bases not matched to a gene: 5. CDR1 is SSHAT, CDR2 FNYEAQ, per germline (reference sequence). CDR3 length: 15 residues. As DNA, the CDR3 is TGTGCCAGCAGCTTTGGTCTAGCGGGAGGCGAGACCCAGTACTTC. It is translated as CASSFGLAGGETQYF.

The chain has TRBV9 and TRBJ1-2, with TRBD1 matching 10 bases. The CDR3 covers 14 residues. The J segment lost 6 bases and the V segment lost 4 bases, leaving 6 bases of the junction unmatched. The germline gives CDR1 SGDLS, CDR2 YYNGEE. CDR3 sequence reads: CASSFYGTGDGYTF. The CDR3 DNA is TGTGCCAGCAGCTTCTACGGGACAGGGGATGGCTACACCTTC.

The chain has TRBV12-5 and TRBJ2-1, with TRBD2 matching over 11 bases. V shed 5 bases, J shed 2 bases, and the junction held 5 bases outside the gene matches. The V gene's germline CDR1 is LGHNT and CDR2 FRNRAP. The CDR3 runs to 16 residues. CDR3 DNA sequence: TGTGCTAGTGGTACTCCGACTAGCGGGACCTACAATGAGCAGTTCTTC. Residues: CASGTPTSGTYNEQFF.

The chain recombines TRBV30 with TRBJ1-2, with D uncertain. CDR1 GTSNPN and CDR2 SVGIG come from the germline V gene (reference sequence). The CDR3 runs 13 residues. Trimming took 4 bases from V and 0 from J, leaving 9 bases between them. Here the CDR3 DNA reads TGTGCCTGGACCGGGGTCACTAACTATGGCTACACCTTC. Amino acid sequence: CAWTGVTNYGYTF.

The chain uses TRBV29-1 and TRBJ2-3, with 10 positions matching TRBD1. J gave up 2 bases and V 7 bases, and 9 bases lay outside the gene matches. The CDR3 loop spans 15 amino acids. Germline assignment: CDR1 SQVTM and CDR2 ANQGSEA. CDR3 DNA sequence: TGCAGCGGGAATCGACAGGGGGCTTACACAGATACGCAGTATTTT. Translating gives CSGNRQGAYTDTQYF.